This T cell receptor beta chain derives from a study of blood T cells in healthy people across ages. General study findings and limits: Researchers said unsorted PBMCs prevented a conclusive naive versus antigen-experienced comparison. Comparison with aged donors showed that long-lived donors had more naive CD4+ cells and higher diversity.

Per-sample yields of isolated PBMCs were at least 6.5 million. Through a sample-barcoded 5' primer and a J-beta primer mix, a second PCR was run for roughly 7 to 12 cycles. MiXCR, applied by TCRdb to the 5' RACE reads, yields one record per CDR3 protein. The sample yields 650,000 to 800,000 distinct CDR3 sequences, under 45% seen once. The germline CDR1 and CDR2 sequences are MNHNS and SASEGT. This CDR3 region has 13 residues. Trimming removed 4 bases at V and 4 bases at J, with 11 bases between. Of note for this clonotype: Its target is not known.

The source of this sequence is a man between 60 and 70 years old in good health. The specimen was blood. This rearrangement joins TRBV6-1 to TRBJ2-7; D tentatively reads TRBD1 or TRBD2 (6 bases each). Written as DNA, the CDR3 is TGTGCCAGCAGTGTTACAGGGAGGTACGAGCAGTACTTC. This codes for CASSVTGRYEQYF.